This is a list of T cell receptor beta chains from one sample in a study of type 1 regulatory T cells. What these receptors recognize is not known. TCRdb analysed the reads with MiXCR anew, one entry per CDR3 protein. The table has under 75,000 distinct CDR3 sequences, more than 20% seen once; the top ten hold roughly 8.3%. The specimen sequenced was cultured type 1 regulatory T (Tr1) cells, either the whole culture or a sorted fraction (not recorded which). These receptors came from a human donor in good health. Both conserved end residues are part of each CDR3. The D gene is left open where the match is weak. Clone sizes are given selectively: once, few, many, or a class where the clone is expanded.

abundance: many; d_gene: TRBD1; v_gene: TRBV5-1; j_gene: TRBJ1-4; CDR3aa: CASSLGTGESEKLFF; CDR3nt: TGCGCCAGCAGCTTGGGCACAGGGGAAAGTGAAAAACTGTTTTTT
abundance: NA; d_gene: TRBD2; v_gene: TRBV24-1; j_gene: TRBJ2-2; CDR3aa: CATSDLAGANTGELFF; CDR3nt: TGTGCCACCAGTGACCTAGCGGGAGCGAACACCGGGGAGCTATTTTTT
abundance: NA; d_gene: TRBD1; v_gene: TRBV7-2; j_gene: TRBJ2-2; CDR3aa: CASTLQGPGTGELFF; CDR3nt: TGTGCCAGCACCTTACAGGGGCCAGGGACCGGGGAGCTGTTTTTT
abundance: NA; d_gene: NA; v_gene: TRBV20-1; j_gene: TRBJ2-5; CDR3aa: CSVRSGGETQYF; CDR3nt: TGCAGTGTGAGAAGTGGAGGGGAGACCCAGTACTTC
abundance: few; d_gene: TRBD1; v_gene: TRBV6-1; j_gene: TRBJ1-1; CDR3aa: CAGRTGGNTEAFF; CDR3nt: TGTGCCGGCCGGACAGGGGGTAACACTGAAGCTTTCTTT
abundance: many; d_gene: TRBD1; v_gene: TRBV18; j_gene: TRBJ1-5; CDR3aa: CASSPPSLGTGHQPQHF; CDR3nt: TGTGCCAGCTCACCACCGAGTTTGGGGACAGGTCATCAGCCCCAGCATTTT
abundance: NA; d_gene: TRBD1; v_gene: TRBV18; j_gene: TRBJ1-1; CDR3aa: CASSPQDRGTEAFF; CDR3nt: TGTGCCAGCTCACCACAGGACAGGGGCACTGAAGCTTTCTTT
abundance: few; d_gene: NA; v_gene: TRBV10-3; j_gene: TRBJ2-1; CDR3aa: CAISVQVRDYNEQFF; CDR3nt: TGTGCCATCAGTGTTCAGGTGAGGGATTACAATGAGCAGTTCTTC
abundance: many; d_gene: TRBD2; v_gene: TRBV7-6; j_gene: TRBJ2-7; CDR3aa: CASSLVGTSGYEQYF; CDR3nt: TGTGCCAGCAGCTTAGTGGGGACTAGCGGGTACGAGCAGTACTTC
abundance: NA; d_gene: NA; v_gene: TRBV5-1; j_gene: TRBJ2-5; CDR3aa: CASSPSMETQYF; CDR3nt: TGCGCCAGCAGCCCGTCGATGGAGACCCAGTACTTC
abundance: few; d_gene: NA; v_gene: TRBV29-1; j_gene: TRBJ1-5; CDR3aa: CSVAVGAGQPQHF; CDR3nt: TGCAGCGTTGCAGTCGGGGCGGGTCAGCCCCAGCATTTT
abundance: NA; d_gene: NA; v_gene: TRBV23-1; j_gene: TRBJ2-3; CDR3aa: CASSQSSESGTDTQYF; CDR3nt: TGCGCCAGCAGTCAATCGTCCGAGAGCGGAACAGATACGCAGTATTTT
abundance: few; d_gene: TRBD2; v_gene: TRBV20-1; j_gene: TRBJ2-7; CDR3aa: CSARASGRAFDEQYF; CDR3nt: TGCAGTGCTAGAGCTAGCGGGAGGGCCTTTGACGAGCAGTACTTC
abundance: NA; d_gene: TRBD1; v_gene: TRBV18; j_gene: TRBJ2-2; CDR3aa: CASSPNLQGSGELFF; CDR3nt: TGTGCCAGCTCACCGAATCTACAGGGGTCCGGGGAGCTGTTTTTT
abundance: NA; d_gene: TRBD2; v_gene: TRBV7-8; j_gene: TRBJ2-1; CDR3aa: CASSLGGTSGGSYNEQFF; CDR3nt: TGTGCCAGCAGCTTAGGGGGGACTAGCGGGGGATCCTACAATGAGCAGTTCTTC
abundance: many; d_gene: TRBD2; v_gene: TRBV5-1; j_gene: TRBJ2-6; CDR3aa: CASSSGTHSGANVLTF; CDR3nt: TGCGCCAGCAGCAGCGGGACTCACTCTGGGGCCAACGTCCTGACTTTC
abundance: few; d_gene: NA; v_gene: TRBV12-3/TRBV12-4; j_gene: TRBJ2-3; CDR3aa: CASSFSSDTQYF; CDR3nt: TGTGCCAGCAGTTTTTCCTCAGATACGCAGTATTTT
abundance: NA; d_gene: TRBD1; v_gene: TRBV12-3/TRBV12-4; j_gene: TRBJ2-2; CDR3aa: CASSPQGQTVMFF; CDR3nt: TGTGCCAGCAGTCCACAGGGACAGACAGTGATGTTTTTT
abundance: NA; d_gene: NA; v_gene: TRBV10-3; j_gene: TRBJ2-1; CDR3aa: CAISALEEGREETQFF; CDR3nt: TGTGCCATCAGTGCCCTCGAGGAGGGCCGGGAAGAGACCCAGTTCTTC
abundance: many; d_gene: NA; v_gene: TRBV7-2; j_gene: TRBJ2-7; CDR3aa: CASSLTSYEQYF; CDR3nt: TGTGCCAGCAGCTTAACCAGTTACGAGCAGTACTTC
abundance: many; d_gene: TRBD2; v_gene: TRBV7-2; j_gene: TRBJ2-7; CDR3aa: CASSNGGSSYEQYF; CDR3nt: TGTGCCAGCTCGAACGGGGGGAGCTCCTACGAGCAGTACTTC
abundance: NA; d_gene: NA; v_gene: TRBV18; j_gene: TRBJ2-1; CDR3aa: CASSPRRDNEQFF; CDR3nt: TGTGCCAGCTCACCAAGGAGGGACAATGAGCAGTTCTTC
abundance: few; d_gene: NA; v_gene: TRBV7-2; j_gene: TRBJ2-1; CDR3aa: CASSLVANYEQFF; CDR3nt: TGTGCCAGCAGCTTGGTAGCTAACTATGAGCAGTTCTTC
abundance: few; d_gene: NA; v_gene: TRBV20-1; j_gene: TRBJ1-6; CDR3aa: CSARDQIFSPLHF; CDR3nt: TGCAGTGCTAGAGACCAAATCTTTTCACCCCTCCACTTT
abundance: NA; d_gene: NA; v_gene: TRBV7-9; j_gene: TRBJ2-3; CDR3aa: CASSLAQTVTQYF; CDR3nt: TGTGCCAGCAGCTTAGCGCAAACAGTTACGCAGTATTTT
abundance: NA; d_gene: NA; v_gene: TRBV11-2; j_gene: TRBJ2-1; CDR3aa: CASSLVGFYNEQFF; CDR3nt: TGTGCCAGCAGCTTAGTGGGTTTCTACAATGAGCAGTTCTTC
abundance: few; d_gene: TRBD2; v_gene: TRBV24-1; j_gene: TRBJ2-3; CDR3aa: CATSDFQRETDTQYF; CDR3nt: TGTGCCACCAGTGATTTTCAGCGGGAGACAGATACGCAGTATTTT
abundance: few; d_gene: NA; v_gene: TRBV27; j_gene: TRBJ2-5; CDR3aa: CASSVRTAQETQYF; CDR3nt: TGTGCCAGCAGTGTGAGGACGGCACAAGAGACCCAGTACTTC
abundance: few; d_gene: NA; v_gene: TRBV7-7; j_gene: TRBJ2-3; CDR3aa: CASSLGGIGTDTQYF; CDR3nt: TGTGCTAGCAGCTTAGGCGGGATAGGCACAGATACGCAGTATTTT
abundance: NA; d_gene: NA; v_gene: TRBV7-6; j_gene: TRBJ2-3; CDR3aa: CASSNYGTDTQYF; CDR3nt: TGTGCCAGCTCTAATTACGGCACAGATACGCAGTATTTT
abundance: few; d_gene: NA; v_gene: TRBV4-1; j_gene: TRBJ2-5; CDR3aa: CASSRALGETQYF; CDR3nt: TGCGCCAGCAGCCGGGCCCTCGGGGAGACCCAGTACTTC
abundance: few; d_gene: NA; v_gene: TRBV20-1; j_gene: TRBJ2-3; CDR3aa: CSARGGGTTDTQYF; CDR3nt: TGCAGTGCTAGAGGGGGCGGAACCACAGATACGCAGTATTTT
abundance: NA; d_gene: TRBD1; v_gene: TRBV5-1; j_gene: TRBJ2-1; CDR3aa: CASSLQGAVVNEQFF; CDR3nt: TGCGCCAGCAGCTTACAGGGGGCTGTAGTTAATGAGCAGTTCTTC
abundance: NA; d_gene: NA; v_gene: TRBV4-1; j_gene: TRBJ2-1; CDR3aa: CASSQTPSSSYNEQFF; CDR3nt: TGCGCCAGCAGCCAAACGCCCTCGAGCTCCTACAATGAGCAGTTCTTC
abundance: NA; d_gene: NA; v_gene: TRBV7-9; j_gene: TRBJ1-1; CDR3aa: CASSLFKADTEAFF; CDR3nt: TGTGCCAGCAGCTTATTTAAAGCAGACACTGAAGCTTTCTTT
abundance: few; d_gene: NA; v_gene: TRBV20-1; j_gene: TRBJ1-5; CDR3aa: CSARDSNQPQHF; CDR3nt: TGCAGTGCTAGAGATAGCAATCAGCCCCAGCATTTT
abundance: NA; d_gene: NA; v_gene: TRBV12-3/TRBV12-4; j_gene: TRBJ1-1; CDR3aa: CASSLSRAGGTEAFF; CDR3nt: TGTGCCAGCAGTTTAAGCAGGGCTGGGGGCACTGAAGCTTTCTTT
abundance: few; d_gene: TRBD1; v_gene: TRBV9; j_gene: TRBJ1-6; CDR3aa: CASSPPGTGDNSPLHF; CDR3nt: TGTGCCAGCAGCCCTCCCGGGACAGGGGATAATTCACCCCTCCACTTT
abundance: many; d_gene: NA; v_gene: TRBV6-1; j_gene: TRBJ1-1; CDR3aa: CASSPKRGGNTEAFF; CDR3nt: TGTGCCAGCAGTCCCAAGCGGGGCGGTAACACTGAAGCTTTCTTT
abundance: NA; d_gene: TRBD1; v_gene: TRBV4-2; j_gene: TRBJ1-6; CDR3aa: CASSLKTGGRSPLHF; CDR3nt: TGTGCCAGCAGCTTGAAGACAGGGGGTCGTTCACCCCTCCACTTT